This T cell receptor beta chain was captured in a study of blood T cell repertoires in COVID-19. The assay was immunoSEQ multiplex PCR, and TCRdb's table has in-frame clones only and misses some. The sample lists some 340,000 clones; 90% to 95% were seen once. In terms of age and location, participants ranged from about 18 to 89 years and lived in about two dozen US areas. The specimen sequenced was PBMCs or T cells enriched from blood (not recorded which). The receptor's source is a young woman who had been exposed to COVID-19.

The CDR3 coding sequence is TGTGCCAGCAGGAAACACAGTTCTCAAGAGACCCAGTACTTC. Translation: CASRKHSSQETQYF. The J gene is TRBJ2-5, the V gene TRBV6-5, with D uncertain. The CDR3 runs to 14 residues. Trimming removed 6 bases from V and 2 bases from J, with 13 bases in between. CDR1 and CDR2 (germline): MNHEY, SVGAGI.